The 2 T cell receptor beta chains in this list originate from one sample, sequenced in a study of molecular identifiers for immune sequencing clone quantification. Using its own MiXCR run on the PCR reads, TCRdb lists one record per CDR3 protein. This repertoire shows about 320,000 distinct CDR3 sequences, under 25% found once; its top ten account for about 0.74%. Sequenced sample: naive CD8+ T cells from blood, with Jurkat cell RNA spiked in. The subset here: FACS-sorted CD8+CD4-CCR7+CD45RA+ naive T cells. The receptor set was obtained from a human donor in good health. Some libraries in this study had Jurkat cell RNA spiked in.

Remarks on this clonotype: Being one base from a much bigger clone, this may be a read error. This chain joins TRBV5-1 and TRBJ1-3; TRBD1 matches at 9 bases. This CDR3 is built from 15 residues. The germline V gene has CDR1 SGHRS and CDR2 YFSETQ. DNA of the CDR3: TGCGCCGGCAGCTCGGGACAGGGCAGCGGAAACACCATATATTTT. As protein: CAGSSGQGSGNTIYF.

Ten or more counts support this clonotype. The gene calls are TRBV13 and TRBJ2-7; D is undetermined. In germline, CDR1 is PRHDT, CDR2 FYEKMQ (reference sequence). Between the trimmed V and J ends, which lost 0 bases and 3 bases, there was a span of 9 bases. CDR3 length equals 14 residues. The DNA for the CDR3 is TGTGCCAGCAGCTTAGGCCTTGTGCGCTACGAGCAGTACTTC. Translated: CASSLGLVRYEQYF. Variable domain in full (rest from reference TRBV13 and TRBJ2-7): AAGVIQSPRHLIKEKRETATLKCYPIPRHDTVYWYQQGPGQDPQFLISFYEKMQSDKGSIPDRFSAQQFSDYHSELNMSSLELGDSALYFCASSLGLVRYEQYFGPGTRLTVT.